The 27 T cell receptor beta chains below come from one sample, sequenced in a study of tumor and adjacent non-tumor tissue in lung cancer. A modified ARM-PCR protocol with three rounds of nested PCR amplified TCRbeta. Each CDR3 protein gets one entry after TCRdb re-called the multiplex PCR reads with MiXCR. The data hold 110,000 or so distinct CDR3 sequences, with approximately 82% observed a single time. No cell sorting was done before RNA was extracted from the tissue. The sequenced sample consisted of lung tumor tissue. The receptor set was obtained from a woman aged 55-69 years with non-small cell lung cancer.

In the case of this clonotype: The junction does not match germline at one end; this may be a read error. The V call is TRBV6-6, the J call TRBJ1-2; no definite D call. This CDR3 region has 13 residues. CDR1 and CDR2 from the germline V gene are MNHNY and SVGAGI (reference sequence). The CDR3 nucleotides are TGTGCCAGCCGCCACCAGTATTACTATGGCTACACTTTC. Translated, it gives CASRHQYYYGYTF.

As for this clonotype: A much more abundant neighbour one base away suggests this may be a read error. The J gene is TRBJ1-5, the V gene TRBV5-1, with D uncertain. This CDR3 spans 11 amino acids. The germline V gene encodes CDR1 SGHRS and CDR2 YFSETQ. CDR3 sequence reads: CPSQRSKPQHF. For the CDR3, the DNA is TGCCCCAGCCAAAGATCCAAGCCCCAGCATTTT.

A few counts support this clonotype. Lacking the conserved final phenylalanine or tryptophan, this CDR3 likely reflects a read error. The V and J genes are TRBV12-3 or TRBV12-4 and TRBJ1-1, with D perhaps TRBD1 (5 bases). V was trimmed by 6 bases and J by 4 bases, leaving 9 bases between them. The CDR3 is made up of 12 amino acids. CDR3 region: CASSTGITEAFL. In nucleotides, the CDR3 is TGTGCCAGCAGCACAGGTATCACTGAAGCTTTCTTA.

CDR3 sequence reads: CASSAATSGANVLTF. The CDR3 region has the DNA TGTGCCAGCAGTGCCGCTACCTCTGGGGCCAACGTCCTGACTTTC. The rearrangement joins TRBV12-3 or TRBV12-4 to TRBJ2-6; the D is unclear. V gave up 5 bases and J gave up 0 bases, with 8 bases separating them. The CDR3 is 15 residues long.

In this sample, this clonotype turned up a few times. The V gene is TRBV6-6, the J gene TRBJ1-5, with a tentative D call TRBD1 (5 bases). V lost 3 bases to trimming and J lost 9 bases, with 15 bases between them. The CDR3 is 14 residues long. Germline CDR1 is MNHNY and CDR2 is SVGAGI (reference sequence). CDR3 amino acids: CASSYRREGRPQHF. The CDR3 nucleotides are TGTGCCAGCAGTTATCGCAGGGAGGGTCGGCCCCAGCATTTT.

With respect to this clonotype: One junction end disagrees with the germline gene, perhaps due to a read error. The CDR3 sequence is CASSATRRATDTQYF. CDR3 in DNA: TGCGCCAGCAGCGCCACCAGGAGGGCCACAGATACGCAGTATTTT. The V call is TRBV11-2, the J call TRBJ2-3; tentative D call: TRBD2 (6 bases). Germline V lookup: CDR1 SGHAT, CDR2 FQNNGV. The CDR3 is made up of 15 amino acids.

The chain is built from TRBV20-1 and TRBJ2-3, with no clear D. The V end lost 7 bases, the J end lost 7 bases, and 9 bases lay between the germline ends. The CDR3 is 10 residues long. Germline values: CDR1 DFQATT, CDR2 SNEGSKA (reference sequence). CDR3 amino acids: CSVSANTQYF. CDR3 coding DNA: TGCAGTGTTAGTGCAAATACGCAGTATTTT.

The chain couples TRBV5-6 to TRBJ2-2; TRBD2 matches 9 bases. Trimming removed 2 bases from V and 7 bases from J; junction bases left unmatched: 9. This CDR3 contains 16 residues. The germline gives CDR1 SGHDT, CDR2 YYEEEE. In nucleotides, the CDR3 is TGTGCCAGCAGCTTCCGGATTAGCGGGGGCCACGGGGAGCTGTTTTTT. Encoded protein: CASSFRISGGHGELFF.

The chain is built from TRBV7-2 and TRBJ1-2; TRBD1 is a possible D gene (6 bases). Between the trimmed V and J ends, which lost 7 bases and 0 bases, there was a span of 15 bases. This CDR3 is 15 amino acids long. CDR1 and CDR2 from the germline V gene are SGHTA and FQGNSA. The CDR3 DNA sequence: TGTGCCAGCACACTACGAGGGGGTACTAACTATGGCTACACCTTC. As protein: CASTLRGGTNYGYTF.

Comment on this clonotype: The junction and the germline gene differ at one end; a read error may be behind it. DNA of the CDR3: TGCATTGCTAGTGGACAGACTGGGGAGCTGTTTTTT. Protein sequence: CIASGQTGELFF. This chain links TRBV20-1 with TRBJ2-2, with D possibly matching TRBD1 (6 bases). This CDR3 spans 12 amino acids. From germline, CDR1 is DFQATT and CDR2 SNEGSKA (reference sequence).

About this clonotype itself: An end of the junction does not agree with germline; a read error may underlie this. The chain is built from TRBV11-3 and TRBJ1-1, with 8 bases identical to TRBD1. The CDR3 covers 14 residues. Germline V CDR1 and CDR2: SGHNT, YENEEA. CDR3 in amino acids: CASRDRKGGGKTIF. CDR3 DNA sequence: TGCGCCAGCAGGGACAGGAAAGGAGGGGGCAAGACTATCTTT. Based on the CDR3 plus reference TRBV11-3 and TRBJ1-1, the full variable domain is EAGVVQSPRYKIIEKKQPVAFWCNPISGHNTLYWYLQNLGQGPELLIRYENEEAVDDSQLPKDRFSAERLKGVDSTLKIQPAELGDSAVYLCASRDRKGGGKTIFGQGTRLTVV.

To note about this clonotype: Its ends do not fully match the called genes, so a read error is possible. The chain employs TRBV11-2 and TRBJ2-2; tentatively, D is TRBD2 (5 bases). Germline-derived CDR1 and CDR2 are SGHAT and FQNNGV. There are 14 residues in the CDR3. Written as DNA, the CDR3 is TGTGCCAGCACCCTCAGACTTGTTTCCGGGGAGCCGTTTTTT. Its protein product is CASTLRLVSGEPFF.

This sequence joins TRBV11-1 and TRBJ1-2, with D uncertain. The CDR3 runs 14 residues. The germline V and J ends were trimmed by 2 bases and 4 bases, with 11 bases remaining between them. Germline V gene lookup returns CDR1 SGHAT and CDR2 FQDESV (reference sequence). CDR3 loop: CASSLQCPLYGYTF. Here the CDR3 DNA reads TGTGCCAGCAGCTTACAGTGCCCACTCTATGGCTACACCTTC.

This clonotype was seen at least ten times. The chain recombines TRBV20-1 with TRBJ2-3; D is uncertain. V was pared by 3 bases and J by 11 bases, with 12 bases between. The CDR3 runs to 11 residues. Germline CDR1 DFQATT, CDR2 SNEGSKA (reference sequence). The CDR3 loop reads CSASVLLKQYF. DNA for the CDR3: TGCAGTGCTAGTGTCTTACTGAAGCAGTATTTT.

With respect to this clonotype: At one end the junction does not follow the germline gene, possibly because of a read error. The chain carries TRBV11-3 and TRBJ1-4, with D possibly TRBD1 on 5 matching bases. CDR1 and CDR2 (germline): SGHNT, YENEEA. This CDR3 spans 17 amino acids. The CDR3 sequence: CACSFDSRDATNEQLYF. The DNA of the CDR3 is TGTGCCTGCAGCTTTGACAGCCGAGATGCAACTAATGAACAACTGTATTTT.

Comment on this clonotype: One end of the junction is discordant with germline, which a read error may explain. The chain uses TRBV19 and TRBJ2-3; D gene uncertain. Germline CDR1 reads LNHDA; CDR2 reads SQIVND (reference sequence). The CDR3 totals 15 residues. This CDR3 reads CASSMHDRPTDTQYF. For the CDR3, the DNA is TGTGCCAGTAGTATGCATGACCGACCCACAGATACACAGTATTTT.

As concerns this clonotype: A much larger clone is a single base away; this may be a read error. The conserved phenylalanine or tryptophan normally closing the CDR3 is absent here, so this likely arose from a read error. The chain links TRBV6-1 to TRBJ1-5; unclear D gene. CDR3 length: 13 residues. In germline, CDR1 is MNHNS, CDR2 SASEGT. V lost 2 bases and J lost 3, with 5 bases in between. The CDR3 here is CASSETANQPQHY. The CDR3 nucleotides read TGTGCCAGCAGTGAAACGGCCAATCAGCCCCAGCATTAT.

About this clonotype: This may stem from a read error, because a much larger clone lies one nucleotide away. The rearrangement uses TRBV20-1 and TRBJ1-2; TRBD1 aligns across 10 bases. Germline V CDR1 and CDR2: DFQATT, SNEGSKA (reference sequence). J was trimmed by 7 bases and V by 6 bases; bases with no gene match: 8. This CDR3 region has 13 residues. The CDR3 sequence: CSALPGQGSGYTF. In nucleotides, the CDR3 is TGCAGTGCCCTTCCGGGACAGGGGTCTGGCTACACCTTC.

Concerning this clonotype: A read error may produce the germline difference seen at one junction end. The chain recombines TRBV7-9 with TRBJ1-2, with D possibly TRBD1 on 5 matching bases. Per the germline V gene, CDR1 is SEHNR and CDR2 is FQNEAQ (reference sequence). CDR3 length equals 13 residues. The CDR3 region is CACSPQGKEGYTF. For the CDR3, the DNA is TGTGCCTGCAGCCCGCAGGGAAAGGAAGGCTACACCTTC.

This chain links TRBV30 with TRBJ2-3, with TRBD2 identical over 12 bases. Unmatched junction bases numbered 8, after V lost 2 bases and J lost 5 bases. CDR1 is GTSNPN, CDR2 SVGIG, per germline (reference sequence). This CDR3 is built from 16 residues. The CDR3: CAWSRLAGEGRDTQYF. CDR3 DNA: TGTGCCTGGAGTCGACTAGCGGGAGAGGGGCGAGATACGCAGTATTTT.

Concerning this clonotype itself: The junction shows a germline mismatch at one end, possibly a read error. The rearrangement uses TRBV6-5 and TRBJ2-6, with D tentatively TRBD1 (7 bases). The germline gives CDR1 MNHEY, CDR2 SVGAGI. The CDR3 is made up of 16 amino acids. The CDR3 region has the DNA TGTGCTAGCAGTCGACAGGGAGGAAGGGGGGCCAACGTCCTGACTTTC. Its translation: CASSRQGGRGANVLTF.

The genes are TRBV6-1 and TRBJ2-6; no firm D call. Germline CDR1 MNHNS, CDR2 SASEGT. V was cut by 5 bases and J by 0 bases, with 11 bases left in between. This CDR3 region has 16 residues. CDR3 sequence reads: CASSRIQSSGANVLTF. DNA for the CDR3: TGTGCCAGCAGTAGGATACAGAGCTCTGGGGCCAACGTCCTGACTTTC.

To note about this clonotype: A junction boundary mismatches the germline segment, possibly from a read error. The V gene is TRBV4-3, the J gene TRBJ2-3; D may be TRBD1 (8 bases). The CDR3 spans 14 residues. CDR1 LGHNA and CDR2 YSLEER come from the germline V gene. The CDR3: CASRSGTGTVTQYF. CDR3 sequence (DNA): TGCGCCAGCAGAAGCGGGACAGGCACAGTTACGCAATATTTT.

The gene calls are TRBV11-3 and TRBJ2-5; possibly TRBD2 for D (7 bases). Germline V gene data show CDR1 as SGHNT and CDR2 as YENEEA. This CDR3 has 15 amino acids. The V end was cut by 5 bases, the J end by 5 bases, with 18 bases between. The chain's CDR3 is CASSPIVGGPETQYF. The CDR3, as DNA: TGTGCCAGCAGCCCTATAGTGGGGGGGCCCGAGACCCAGTACTTC. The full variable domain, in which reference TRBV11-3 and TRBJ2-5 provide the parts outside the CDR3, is EAGVVQSPRYKIIEKKQPVAFWCNPISGHNTLYWYLQNLGQGPELLIRYENEEAVDDSQLPKDRFSAERLKGVDSTLKIQPAELGDSAVYLCASSPIVGGPETQYFGPGTRLLVL.

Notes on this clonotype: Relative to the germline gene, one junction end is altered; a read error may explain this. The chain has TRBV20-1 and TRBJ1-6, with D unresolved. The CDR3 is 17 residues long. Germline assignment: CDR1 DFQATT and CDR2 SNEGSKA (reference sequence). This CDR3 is CSARDNTLAVYNSPLNF. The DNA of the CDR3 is TGCAGCGCTAGAGATAATACCCTTGCTGTATATAATTCACCCCTCAACTTT.

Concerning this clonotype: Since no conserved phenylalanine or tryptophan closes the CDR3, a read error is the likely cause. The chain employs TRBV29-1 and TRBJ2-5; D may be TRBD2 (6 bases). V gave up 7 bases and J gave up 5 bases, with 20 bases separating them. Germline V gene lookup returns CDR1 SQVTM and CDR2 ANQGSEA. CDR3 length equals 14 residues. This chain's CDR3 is CSALLPGVVETQYL. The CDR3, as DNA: TGCAGCGCATTACTACCGGGAGTTGTGGAGACCCAGTACCTC.

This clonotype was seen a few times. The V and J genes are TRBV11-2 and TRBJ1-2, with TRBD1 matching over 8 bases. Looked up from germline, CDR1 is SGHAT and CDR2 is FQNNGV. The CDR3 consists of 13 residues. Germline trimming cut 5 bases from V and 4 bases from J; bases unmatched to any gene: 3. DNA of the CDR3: TGTGCCAGCAGCATAGGACAGGGCTATGGCTACACCTTC. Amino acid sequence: CASSIGQGYGYTF.